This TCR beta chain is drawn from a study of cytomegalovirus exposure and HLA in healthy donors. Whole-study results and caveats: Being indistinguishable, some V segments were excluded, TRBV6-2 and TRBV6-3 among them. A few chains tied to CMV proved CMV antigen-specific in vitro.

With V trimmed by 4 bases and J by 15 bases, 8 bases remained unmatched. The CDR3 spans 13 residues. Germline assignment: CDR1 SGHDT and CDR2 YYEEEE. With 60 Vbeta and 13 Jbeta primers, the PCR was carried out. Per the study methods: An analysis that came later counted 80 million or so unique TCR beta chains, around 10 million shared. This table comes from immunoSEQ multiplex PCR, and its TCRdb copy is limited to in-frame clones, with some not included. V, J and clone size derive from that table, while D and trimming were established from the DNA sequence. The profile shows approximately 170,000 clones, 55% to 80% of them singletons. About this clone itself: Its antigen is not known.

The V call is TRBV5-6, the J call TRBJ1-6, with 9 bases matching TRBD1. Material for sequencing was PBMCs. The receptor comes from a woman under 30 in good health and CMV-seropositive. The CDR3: CASSPGQGDLLHF. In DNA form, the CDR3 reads TGTGCCAGCAGCCCGGGACAGGGAGATCTCCTCCACTTT.